Shown below are 26 T cell receptor beta chains from a single sample sequenced in a study of regulatory T cells in long-lasting Graves disease (dated by TCRdb to the early 2020s). Library construction relied on multiplex PCR. Instrument on record: Illumina HiSeq 4000. To build TCR beta libraries, CDR3 regions were amplified by Arm-PCR using iRepertoire HTBI primers. TCRdb's own reprocessing of the public reads used fastp at Q25 and MiXCR and kept productive beta chains. Entries that share a CDR3 protein sequence are merged under the most common genes and DNA. This sample lists roughly 450,000 distinct CDR3 sequences; more than 20% were detected once. The ten largest clones add up to over 7.5% of the sample. Interpreted using the paper, the time point label stands for: persistent/refractory GD, antithyroid drugs over 5 years with positive TRAb. For both TCR sequencing and RNA sequencing, RNA was extracted from PBMCs in TRIzol.

The source material was peripheral blood mononuclear cells (PBMCs), sampled when the disease was refractory, from a patient treated with antithyroid drugs. The receptors shown here come from a female donor with Graves disease.

This clonotype was counted only a few times. A much larger clone differs from this one at a single base, so this may be a read error. The missing conserved phenylalanine or tryptophan at the end of this CDR3 makes a read error likely. CDR3 protein: CSAALTNYGYTL. CDR3 sequence (DNA): TGCAGTGCTGCCCTCACTAACTATGGCTACACCCTC. The chain recombines TRBV20-1 with TRBJ1-2; D is undetermined. V was shortened by 5 bases and J by 0 bases, with 7 bases between the two germline ends. The CDR3 consists of 12 residues. Per the germline V gene, CDR1 is DFQATT and CDR2 is SNEGSKA (reference sequence).

This clonotype was observed many times. V gene TRBV6-1 combines with J gene TRBJ1-6; 7 bases match TRBD1. Unmatched junction bases numbered 6, after V lost 3 bases and J lost 7 bases. This CDR3 comprises 15 residues. From germline, CDR1 is MNHNS and CDR2 SASEGT. The DNA for the CDR3 is TGTGCCAGCAGTGAGCAGGGGGTGGCGAATTCACCCCTCCACTTT. Protein: CASSEQGVANSPLHF.

This clonotype was counted ten times or more. The chain couples TRBV15 to TRBJ2-4; no definite D call. Germline V gene lookup returns CDR1 LNHNV and CDR2 YYDKDF (reference sequence). This CDR3 region has 12 residues. V was clipped by 3 bases and J by 4 bases, with 4 bases between them. The CDR3 coding sequence is TGTGCCACCAGCAGCAGGAAAAACATTCAGTACTTC. Protein: CATSSRKNIQYF.

The sample holds many counts of this clonotype. The gene calls are TRBV28 and TRBJ1-1; no definite D call. Germline V CDR1 and CDR2: MDHEN, SYDVKM. Trimming took off 8 bases at V and 1 base at J, with 14 bases between the two ends. This CDR3 contains 14 residues. The CDR3, as DNA: TGTGCCAGCCACTCCTGGACGGAGAACACTGAAGCTTTCTTT. Amino acids: CASHSWTENTEAFF.

This clonotype was seen ten or more times. This chain uses TRBV27 with TRBJ1-1; no reliable D call. The CDR3 is 13 residues long. Trimming took 5 bases from V and 5 from J, leaving 12 bases between them. CDR1 is MNHEY, CDR2 SMNVEV, per germline (reference sequence). CDR3 sequence reads: CASSPRRKTEAFF. Written as DNA, the CDR3 is TGTGCCAGCAGTCCTAGGAGAAAGACTGAAGCTTTCTTT.

This clonotype was recorded many times. The V call is TRBV20-1, the J call TRBJ2-5; maybe TRBD2 (5 bases). CDR3 length equals 11 residues. V shed 6 bases and J shed 5 bases, with 10 bases lying between them. CDR1 is DFQATT and CDR2 is SNEGSKA in the germline V gene (reference sequence). CDR3 protein: CSARRSETQYF. The CDR3 coding sequence is TGCAGTGCCCGGAGGTCTGAGACCCAGTACTTC.

About this clonotype: At one end the junction does not follow the germline gene, possibly because of a read error. The chain carries TRBV7-3 and TRBJ2-1, with 10 bases lining up with TRBD2. The CDR3 runs 15 residues. Germline assignment: CDR1 SGHTA and CDR2 FQGTGA. The CDR3 spells CASSASGSSYNGQFF. CDR3 coding DNA: TGTGCCAGCAGCGCTAGCGGGAGTTCCTACAATGGGCAGTTCTTC. Full variable domain (remainder filled in from reference TRBV7-3 and TRBJ2-1): GAGVSQTPSNKVTEKGKYVELRCDPISGHTALYWYRQSLGQGPEFLIYFQGTGAADDSGLPNDRFFAVRPEGSVSTLKIQRTERGDSAVYLCASSASGSSYNGQFFGPGTRLTVL.

In its sample, this clonotype was seen a few times. The CDR3 region has the DNA TGCAGTGCTAGAGCCCCGCTAGCGGGCCACGAGCAGTACTTC. Translated, it gives CSARAPLAGHEQYF. This chain joins TRBV20-1 and TRBJ2-7; the match to TRBD2 covers 8 bases. The CDR3 is made up of 14 amino acids. The junction had 7 bases not matched to a gene; V was cut back by 1 base and J by 5 bases. Germline loops: CDR1 DFQATT, CDR2 SNEGSKA (reference sequence).

Remarks on this clonotype: A much larger clone differs by one base, so this may be a read error. The missing conserved phenylalanine or tryptophan at the end of this CDR3 makes a read error likely. The chain carries TRBV10-2 and TRBJ1-1, with 7 bases aligning to TRBD1. The length of the CDR3 is 15 residues. V shed 6 bases and J 0 bases; nucleotides not matched to a gene: 7. Germline V gene data show CDR1 as WSHSY and CDR2 as SAAADI. The CDR3 spells CASRTLQGLNTEAFS. CDR3 DNA sequence: TGCGCCAGCAGGACGTTACAGGGGTTGAACACTGAAGCTTTCTCT.

The V gene is TRBV29-1, the J gene TRBJ2-7, with D possibly matching TRBD2 (6 bases). The CDR3 extends over 16 amino acids. The germline CDR1 and CDR2 sequences are SQVTM and ANQGSEA. The V and J ends lost 2 bases and 3 bases respectively, with 20 bases between them. CDR3: CSVEFSDAGLIYEQYF. DNA for the CDR3: TGCAGCGTTGAATTCAGTGACGCGGGGCTGATCTACGAGCAGTACTTC.

A word on this clonotype: This sequence may be a read error, since a much larger clone differs from it by one base. Because the CDR3 is missing its conserved closing phenylalanine or tryptophan, this is likely a read error. The chain is built from TRBV7-8 and TRBJ1-6; no firm D call. Trimming took 5 bases from V and 13 from J, leaving 24 bases between them. The CDR3 runs 16 residues. CDR1 and CDR2 (germline): SGHVS, FQNEAQ. CDR3: CASSPLQRTALGPLHS. CDR3 DNA: TGTGCCAGCAGCCCGTTACAGCGAACGGCCCTAGGGCCCCTCCACTCT.

This clonotype has a count of ten or more. The rearrangement uses TRBV2 and TRBJ2-1, with 14 bases fitting TRBD2. Germline V gene lookup returns CDR1 SNHLY and CDR2 FYNNEI. After removal of 6 bases from V and 7 bases from J, the junction contained 5 bases not matched to a gene. The length of the CDR3 is 15 residues. The CDR3, as DNA: TGTGCCAGCAGGATCGGGACTAGCGGGGGTAATGAGCAGTTCTTC. It is translated as CASRIGTSGGNEQFF.

This clonotype was seen a few times. The chain joins TRBV20-1 to TRBJ1-5, with D unresolved. This CDR3 is built from 15 residues. The V end was cut by 5 bases, the J end by 2 bases, with 16 bases between. From germline, CDR1 is DFQATT and CDR2 SNEGSKA (reference sequence). The CDR3 nucleotides are TGCAGTGCTGGGTCGGATTTTGACGGCAATCAGCCCCAGCATTTT. This sequence encodes CSAGSDFDGNQPQHF.

This clonotype was seen at least ten times. The rearrangement joins TRBV7-8 to TRBJ2-5, with D tentatively TRBD2 (6 bases). CDR1 SGHVS and CDR2 FQNEAQ come from the germline V gene. The CDR3 has 14 residues. V was trimmed by 1 base and J by 5 bases, leaving 11 bases between them. CDR3 DNA: TGTGCCAGCAGCTTAGGACTAGAGCTGGAGACCCAGTACTTC. This encodes CASSLGLELETQYF.

This clonotype was detected ten times or more. The rearrangement links TRBV6-2 or TRBV6-3 to TRBJ2-4; 8 bases are a match to TRBD1. Per germline, CDR1 MNHEY and CDR2 SVGEGT. The CDR3 length is 15 residues. The junction had 13 bases not matched to a gene; V was cut back by 6 bases and J by 9 bases. The CDR3 is CASRRDRQSNGIQYF. CDR3 nucleotide sequence: TGTGCCAGCAGGAGGGACAGGCAAAGTAACGGCATTCAGTACTTC.

This clonotype appeared a few times. This chain links TRBV2 with TRBJ2-2; D might be TRBD2 (5 bases). CDR3 length: 14 amino acids. CDR1 and CDR2 (germline): SNHLY, FYNNEI. V was pared by 7 bases and J by 2 bases, with 11 bases between. The CDR3 DNA reads TGTGCCAGCAAGTGGACTCAAAACACCGGGGAGCTGTTTTTT. This gives the protein CASKWTQNTGELFF.

This clonotype has at least ten counts. This chain joins TRBV11-1 and TRBJ2-5; 10 nucleotides align to TRBD1. Germline CDR1 reads SGHAT; CDR2 reads FQDESV (reference sequence). The CDR3 is made up of 15 amino acids. J lost 9 bases, V lost 4 bases, and 11 bases had no gene match. The CDR3 is CASSYGQGDFLAQYF. The CDR3 region has the DNA TGTGCCAGCAGCTACGGACAGGGGGACTTTCTGGCCCAGTACTTC.

The chain joins TRBV5-1 to TRBJ2-7; TRBD1 agrees at 7 bases. V was pared by 1 base and J by 0 bases, with 10 bases of the junction left unmatched. This CDR3 has 17 amino acids. Germline CDR1 SGHRS, CDR2 YFSETQ. The CDR3 protein is CASSLTARGSFSYEQYF. CDR3 bases: TGCGCCAGCAGCTTGACGGCCAGGGGGTCCTTCTCCTACGAGCAGTACTTC.

Concerning this clonotype itself: A much larger clone lies one base from this, so it may be a read error. This rearrangement joins TRBV10-3 to TRBJ1-5, with 8 bases identical to TRBD1. Germline V gives CDR1 ENHRY, CDR2 SYGVKD. This CDR3 region has 15 residues. CDR3 sequence (DNA): TGTGCCATCAGTGAGCCCGGACAGGGAAATCAGCCCCGGCATTTT. As protein: CAISEPGQGNQPRHF.

This clonotype appeared many times. J is TRBJ2-2 and V is TRBV10-3; possible D gene TRBD2, 6 bases. The germline V and J ends were trimmed by 4 bases and 2 bases, with 8 bases remaining between them. The CDR3 length is 14 residues. Germline values: CDR1 ENHRY, CDR2 SYGVKD. The CDR3 coding sequence is TGTGCCATCAGTGTGGGGACTAACACCGGGGAGCTGTTTTTT. This codes for CAISVGTNTGELFF.

This clonotype was seen repeatedly, ten times or more. The chain recombines TRBV7-2 with TRBJ1-1, with 8 bases aligning to TRBD1. With V trimmed by 4 bases and J by 11 bases, 9 bases remained unmatched. The CDR3 has 13 amino acids. Germline V gene lookup returns CDR1 SGHTA and CDR2 FQGNSA. CDR3 sequence (DNA): TGTGCCAGCAGCTCCCGGGACAGGAGTATGGCTTTCTTT. This gives the protein CASSSRDRSMAFF.

V usage is TRBV29-1 and J usage is TRBJ2-1; maybe TRBD2 (6 bases). The germline CDR1 and CDR2 sequences are SQVTM and ANQGSEA. V was cut by 6 bases and J by 1 base, with 16 bases left in between. The CDR3 consists of 15 residues. The CDR3 loop reads CSVGGLPKSYNEQFF. CDR3 nucleotide sequence: TGCAGCGTGGGGGGTCTTCCTAAATCCTACAATGAGCAGTTCTTC.

At least ten counts were recorded for this clonotype. Here the CDR3 reads CAWTPPGQGREQYF. As DNA, the CDR3 is TGTGCCTGGACGCCCCCGGGACAGGGTCGGGAGCAGTACTTC. This rearrangement joins TRBV30 to TRBJ2-7, with 9 bases lining up with TRBD1. Germline trimming cut 4 bases from V and 7 bases from J; bases unmatched to any gene: 11. Germline assignment: CDR1 GTSNPN and CDR2 SVGIG (reference sequence). There are 14 residues in the CDR3.

This clonotype occurred many times. The rearrangement joins TRBV24-1 to TRBJ2-7; D is ambiguous. The CDR3 is 14 residues long. Trimming took off 6 bases at V and 1 base at J, with 12 bases between the two ends. Germline CDR1 and CDR2: KGHDR and SFDVKD. The CDR3: CATSSVYGSYEQYF. The CDR3, as DNA: TGTGCCACCAGTTCAGTGTATGGGTCCTACGAGCAGTACTTC.

This clonotype appeared a few times. The rearrangement links TRBV18 to TRBJ2-1; D unresolved. Deletions cut 3 bases from V and 6 bases from J, with 6 bases between. Germline V gene sequence: CDR1 KGHSH, CDR2 LQKENI. This CDR3 is built from 12 residues. CDR3 loop: CASSPRSNEQFF. For the CDR3, the DNA is TGTGCCAGCTCACCCCGGAGCAATGAGCAGTTCTTC.

In its sample, this clonotype was seen a few times. The V and J genes are TRBV10-2 and TRBJ2-1, with TRBD2 matching over 13 bases. V trimming: 6 bases; J trimming: 8 bases; junction bases outside the gene matches: 7. CDR3 length: 15 residues. Germline assignment: CDR1 WSHSY and CDR2 SAAADI. DNA for the CDR3: TGCGCCAGCAGGGGGACTAGCGGGAATTGGGATGAGCAGTTCTTC. It translates to CASRGTSGNWDEQFF.